This section outlines one T cell receptor (beta chain) sequence together with its context. What it recognizes is unknown. These data come from a study of cytomegalovirus exposure and HLA in healthy donors. Study results and limitations: Among the CMV-associated chains, three were confirmed in vitro as specific for CMV antigens. Reportedly, cytomegalovirus status was diagnosed with high sensitivity and specificity. Overall, approximately 150 TCR beta chains were annotated as cytomegalovirus-associated. Rarity held for most TCR sequences, but there were some public TCRs that occurred in many donors.

Libraries were prepared by immunoSEQ multiplex PCR; TCRdb keeps only in-frame clonotypes and omits some of them. The table includes 150,000 to 200,000 clones, 85% detected once. The receptor was derived from a man between 18 and 35 years old in good health and CMV-seropositive. Source material: PBMCs.

CDR3 nucleotides: TGCAGCGTTGATCGTCGACAGGGGCTTTACTACGAGCAGTACTTC. This translates into CSVDRRQGLYYEQYF. The chain joins TRBV29-1 to TRBJ2-7; 8 nucleotides line up with TRBD1. V shed 3 bases, J shed 3 bases, and the junction held 10 bases outside the gene matches. CDR1 and CDR2 (germline): SQVTM, ANQGSEA. The CDR3 runs to 15 residues.